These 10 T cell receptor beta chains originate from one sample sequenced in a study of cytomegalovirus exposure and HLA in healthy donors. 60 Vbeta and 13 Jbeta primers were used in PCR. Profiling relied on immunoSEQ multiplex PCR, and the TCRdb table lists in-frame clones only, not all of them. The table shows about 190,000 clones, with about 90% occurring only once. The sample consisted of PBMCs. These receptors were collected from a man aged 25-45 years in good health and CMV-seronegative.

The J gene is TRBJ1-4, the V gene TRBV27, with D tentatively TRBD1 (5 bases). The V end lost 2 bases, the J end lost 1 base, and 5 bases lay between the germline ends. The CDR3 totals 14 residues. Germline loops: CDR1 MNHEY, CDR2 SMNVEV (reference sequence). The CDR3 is CASSLQGTNEKLFF. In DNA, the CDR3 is TGTGCCAGCAGTTTACAGGGAACTAATGAAAAACTGTTTTTT.

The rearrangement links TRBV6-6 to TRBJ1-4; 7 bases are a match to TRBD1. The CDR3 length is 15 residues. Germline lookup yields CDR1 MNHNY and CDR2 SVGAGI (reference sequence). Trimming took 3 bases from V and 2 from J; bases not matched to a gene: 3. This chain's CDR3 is CASSYPGQTNEKLFF. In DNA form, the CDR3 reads TGTGCCAGCAGTTATCCGGGACAGACTAATGAAAAACTGTTTTTT.

The CDR3 nucleotides read TGTGCCAGCAGTGAGCAGGGGGGCGGAGCTTTCTTT. Translation gives CASSEQGGGAFF. V is TRBV6-4 and J is TRBJ1-1; 7 nucleotides agree with TRBD1. Trimming took 3 bases from V and 10 from J; bases not matched to a gene: 5. CDR1 MRHNA and CDR2 SNTAGT come from the germline V gene. The CDR3 has 12 amino acids.

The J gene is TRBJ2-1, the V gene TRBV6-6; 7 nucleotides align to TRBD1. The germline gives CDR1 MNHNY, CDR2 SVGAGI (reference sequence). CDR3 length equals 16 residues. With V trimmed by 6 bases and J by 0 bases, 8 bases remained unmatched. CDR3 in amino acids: CASRTDRPGSYNEQFF. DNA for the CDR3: TGTGCCAGCAGGACGGACAGGCCGGGCTCCTACAATGAGCAGTTCTTC.

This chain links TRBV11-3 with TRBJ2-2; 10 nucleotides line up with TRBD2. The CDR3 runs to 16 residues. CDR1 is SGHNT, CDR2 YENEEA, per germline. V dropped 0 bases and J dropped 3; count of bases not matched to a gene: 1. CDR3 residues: CASSLEGLADTGELFF. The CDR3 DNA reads TGTGCCAGCAGCTTAGAAGGACTAGCGGACACCGGGGAGCTGTTTTTT.

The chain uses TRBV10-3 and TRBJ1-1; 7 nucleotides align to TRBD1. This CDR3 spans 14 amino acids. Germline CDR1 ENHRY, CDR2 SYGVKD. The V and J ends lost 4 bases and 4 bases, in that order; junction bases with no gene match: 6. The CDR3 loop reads CAISGDRVPTEAFF. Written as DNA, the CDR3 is TGTGCCATCAGTGGCGACAGGGTTCCCACTGAAGCTTTCTTT.

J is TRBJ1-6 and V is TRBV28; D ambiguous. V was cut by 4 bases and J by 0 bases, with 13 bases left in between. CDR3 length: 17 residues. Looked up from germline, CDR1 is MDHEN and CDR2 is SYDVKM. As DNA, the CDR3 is TGTGCCAGCAGTTGGGCTTTCGTGAGCTCCTATAATTCACCCCTCCACTTT. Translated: CASSWAFVSSYNSPLHF.

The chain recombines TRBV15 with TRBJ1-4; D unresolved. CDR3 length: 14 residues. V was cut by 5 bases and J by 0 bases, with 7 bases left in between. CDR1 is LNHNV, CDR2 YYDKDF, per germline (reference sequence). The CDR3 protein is CATSYHTTNEKLFF. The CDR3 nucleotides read TGTGCCACCAGCTACCACACAACTAATGAAAAACTGTTTTTT.

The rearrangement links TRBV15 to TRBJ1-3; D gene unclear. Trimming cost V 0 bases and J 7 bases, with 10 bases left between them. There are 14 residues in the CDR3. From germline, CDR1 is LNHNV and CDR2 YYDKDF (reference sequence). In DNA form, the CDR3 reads TGTGCCACCAGCAGAGATCAGTTGGAGAACACCATATATTTT. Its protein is CATSRDQLENTIYF. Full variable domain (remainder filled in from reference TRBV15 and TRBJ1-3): DAMVIQNPRYQVTQFGKPVTLSCSQTLNHNVMYWYQQKSSQAPKLLFHYYDKDFNNEADTPDNFQSRRPNTSFCFLDIRSPGLGDTAMYLCATSRDQLENTIYFGEGSWLTVV.

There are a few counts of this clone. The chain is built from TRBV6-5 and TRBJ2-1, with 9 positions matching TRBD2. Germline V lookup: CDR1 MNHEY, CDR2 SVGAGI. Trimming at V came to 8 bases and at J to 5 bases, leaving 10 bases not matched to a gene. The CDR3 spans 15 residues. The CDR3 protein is CASGLGRGGHNEQFF. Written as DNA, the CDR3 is TGTGCCAGCGGCTTAGGGCGGGGGGGCCACAATGAGCAGTTCTTC.